This T cell receptor beta chain was documented in a study of blood T cell repertoires in COVID-19. TCRdb's copy holds only in-frame clones and misses some; the assay was immunoSEQ multiplex PCR. The sample comprises about 82,000 clones, approximately 86% of which are singletons, and 15% to 20% rests with the top ten. V was clipped by 4 bases and J by 4 bases, with 14 bases between them. Germline lookup yields CDR1 MGHRA and CDR2 YSYEKL. This CDR3 has 15 amino acids. The sample holds one count of this clone. The source material was peripheral blood. The V call is TRBV4-1, the J call TRBJ1-3; D is ambiguous. The TCR was taken from an elderly man with active or convalescent COVID-19. The CDR3 DNA reads TGCGCCAGCAGCCCGGAGCCCCATAGAGGAAACACCATATATTTT. Translating gives CASSPEPHRGNTIYF.